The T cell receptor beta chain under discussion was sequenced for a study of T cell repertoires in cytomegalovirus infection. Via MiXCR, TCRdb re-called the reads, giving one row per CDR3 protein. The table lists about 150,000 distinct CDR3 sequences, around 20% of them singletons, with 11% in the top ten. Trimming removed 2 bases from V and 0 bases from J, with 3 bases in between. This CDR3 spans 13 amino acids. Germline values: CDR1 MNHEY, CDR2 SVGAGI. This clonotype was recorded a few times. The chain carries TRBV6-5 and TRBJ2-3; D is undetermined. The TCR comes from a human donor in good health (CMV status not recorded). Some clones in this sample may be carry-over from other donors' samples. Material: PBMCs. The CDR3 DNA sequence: TGTGCCAGCAGTTACACTAGCACAGATACGCAGTATTTT. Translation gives CASSYTSTDTQYF.